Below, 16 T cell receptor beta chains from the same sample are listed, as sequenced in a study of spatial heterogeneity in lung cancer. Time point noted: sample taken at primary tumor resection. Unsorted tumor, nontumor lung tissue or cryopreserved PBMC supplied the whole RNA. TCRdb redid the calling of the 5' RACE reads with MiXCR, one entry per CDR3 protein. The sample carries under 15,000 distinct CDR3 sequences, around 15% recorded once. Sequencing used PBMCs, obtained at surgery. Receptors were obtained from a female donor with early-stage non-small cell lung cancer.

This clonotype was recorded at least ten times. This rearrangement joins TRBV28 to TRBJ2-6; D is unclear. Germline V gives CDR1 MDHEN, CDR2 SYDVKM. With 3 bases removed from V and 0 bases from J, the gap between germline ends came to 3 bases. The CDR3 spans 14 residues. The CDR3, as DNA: TGTGCCAGCAGTTTCCACTCTGGGGCCAACGTCCTGACTTTC. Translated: CASSFHSGANVLTF.

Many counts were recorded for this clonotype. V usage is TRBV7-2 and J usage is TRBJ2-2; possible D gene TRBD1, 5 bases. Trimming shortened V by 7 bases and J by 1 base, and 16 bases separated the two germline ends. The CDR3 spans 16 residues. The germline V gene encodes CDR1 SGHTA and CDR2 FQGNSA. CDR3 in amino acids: CASTSRWGRNTGELFF. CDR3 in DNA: TGTGCCAGCACCTCTCGTTGGGGCAGGAACACCGGGGAGCTGTTTTTT.

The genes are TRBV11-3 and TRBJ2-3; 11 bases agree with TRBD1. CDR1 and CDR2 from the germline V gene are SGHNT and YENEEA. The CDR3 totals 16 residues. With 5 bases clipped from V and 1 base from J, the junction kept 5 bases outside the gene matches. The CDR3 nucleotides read TGTGCCAGCAGCGAACGGACAGGGGGCCGCACAGATACGCAGTATTTT. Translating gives CASSERTGGRTDTQYF.

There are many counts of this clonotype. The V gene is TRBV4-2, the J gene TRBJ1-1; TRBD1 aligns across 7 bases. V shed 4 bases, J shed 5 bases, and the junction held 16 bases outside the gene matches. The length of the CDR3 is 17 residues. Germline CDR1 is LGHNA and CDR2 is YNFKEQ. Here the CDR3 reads CASSRRLQGTEGTEAFF. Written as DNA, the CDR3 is TGTGCCAGCAGCCGAAGGTTACAGGGGACCGAAGGTACTGAAGCTTTCTTT.

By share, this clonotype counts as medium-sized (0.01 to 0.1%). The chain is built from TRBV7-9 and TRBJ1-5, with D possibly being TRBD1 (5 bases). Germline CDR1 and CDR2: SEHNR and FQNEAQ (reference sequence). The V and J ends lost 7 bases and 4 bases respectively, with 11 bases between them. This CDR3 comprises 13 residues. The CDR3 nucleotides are TGTGCCAGCACCGACGAGGGGAATCAGCCCCAGCATTTT. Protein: CASTDEGNQPQHF.

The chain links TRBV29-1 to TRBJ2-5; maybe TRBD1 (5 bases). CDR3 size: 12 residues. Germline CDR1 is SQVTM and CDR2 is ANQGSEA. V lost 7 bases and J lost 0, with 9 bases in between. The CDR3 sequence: CSAQANQETQYF. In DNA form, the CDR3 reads TGCAGCGCACAGGCGAACCAAGAGACCCAGTACTTC.

CDR3 protein: CASSSGREISTDTQYF. The CDR3 bases are TGTGCCAGCAGCTCGGGGCGCGAGATAAGCACAGATACGCAGTATTTT. The chain links TRBV6-6 to TRBJ2-3; the D gene could be TRBD1 or TRBD2 (5 bases each). Germline assignment: CDR1 MNHNY and CDR2 SVGAGI (reference sequence). The CDR3 totals 16 residues. The V gene lost 6 bases and the J gene lost 0 bases, with 16 bases spanning the gap.

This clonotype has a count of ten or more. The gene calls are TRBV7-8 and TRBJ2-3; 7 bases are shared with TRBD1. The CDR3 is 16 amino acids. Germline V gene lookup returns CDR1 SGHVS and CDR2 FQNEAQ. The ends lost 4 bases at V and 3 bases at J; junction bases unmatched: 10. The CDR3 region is CASSSLPGQLTDTQYF. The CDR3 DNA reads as TGTGCCAGCAGCTCCCTTCCGGGACAGCTGACAGATACGCAGTATTTT.

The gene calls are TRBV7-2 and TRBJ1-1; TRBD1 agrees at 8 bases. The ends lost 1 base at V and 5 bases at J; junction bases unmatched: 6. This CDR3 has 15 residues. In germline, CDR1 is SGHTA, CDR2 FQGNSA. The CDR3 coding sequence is TGTGCCAGCAGCTTAGTAACAGGGGGTCGGACTGAAGCTTTCTTT. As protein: CASSLVTGGRTEAFF.

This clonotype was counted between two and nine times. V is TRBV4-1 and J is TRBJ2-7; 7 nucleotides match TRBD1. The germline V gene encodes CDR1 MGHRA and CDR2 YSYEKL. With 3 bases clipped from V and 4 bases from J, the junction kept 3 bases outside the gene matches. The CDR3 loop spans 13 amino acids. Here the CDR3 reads CASSHGDRYEQYF. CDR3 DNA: TGCGCCAGCAGCCATGGGGACAGATACGAGCAGTACTTC.

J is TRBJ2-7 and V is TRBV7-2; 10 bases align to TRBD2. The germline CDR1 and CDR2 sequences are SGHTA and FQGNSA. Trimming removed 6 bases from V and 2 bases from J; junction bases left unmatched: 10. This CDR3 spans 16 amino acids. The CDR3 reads CASSVEAGLAAYEQYF. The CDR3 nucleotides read TGTGCCAGCAGTGTAGAGGCTGGACTAGCGGCCTACGAGCAGTACTTC.

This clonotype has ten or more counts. CDR3 DNA: TGTGCCAGCAGCCAACCTACTGACAGGGCGCTAGATACGCAGTATTTT. Encoded protein: CASSQPTDRALDTQYF. The rearrangement joins TRBV14 to TRBJ2-3; 7 nucleotides align to TRBD1. Germline CDR1 is SGHDN and CDR2 is FVKESK. With 2 bases clipped from V and 5 bases from J, the junction kept 10 bases outside the gene matches. CDR3 length equals 16 residues. The full variable domain, completed using reference TRBV14 and TRBJ2-3, is EAGVTQFPSHSVIEKGQTVTLRCDPISGHDNLYWYRRVMGKEIKFLLHFVKESKQDESGMPNNRFLAERTGGTYSTLKVQPAELEDSGVYFCASSQPTDRALDTQYFGPGTRLTVL.

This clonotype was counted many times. The CDR3 DNA is TGTGCCAGCAGCTTGGCGCAGGGGGGCTATGGCTACACCTTC. This encodes CASSLAQGGYGYTF. The chain uses TRBV5-4 and TRBJ1-2; 7 bases match TRBD1. Trimming at V came to 0 bases and at J to 4 bases, leaving 3 bases not matched to a gene. Per germline, CDR1 SGHNT and CDR2 YYREEE (reference sequence). The CDR3 totals 14 residues.

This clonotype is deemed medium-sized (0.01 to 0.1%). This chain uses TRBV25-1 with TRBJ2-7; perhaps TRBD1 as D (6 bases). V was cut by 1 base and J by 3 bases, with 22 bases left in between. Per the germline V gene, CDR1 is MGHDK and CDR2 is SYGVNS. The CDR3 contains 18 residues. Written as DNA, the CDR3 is TGTGCCAGCAGTGAATTAGTCTTGGGACATCTTAGCCGCTACGAGCAGTACTTC. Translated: CASSELVLGHLSRYEQYF.

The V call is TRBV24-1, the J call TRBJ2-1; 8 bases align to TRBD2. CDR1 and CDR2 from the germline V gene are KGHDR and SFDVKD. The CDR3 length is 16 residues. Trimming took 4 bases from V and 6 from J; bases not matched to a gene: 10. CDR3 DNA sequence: TGTGCCACCAGTGACCCCGGGACTAGTTCTGGCAATGAGCAGTTCTTC. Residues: CATSDPGTSSGNEQFF.

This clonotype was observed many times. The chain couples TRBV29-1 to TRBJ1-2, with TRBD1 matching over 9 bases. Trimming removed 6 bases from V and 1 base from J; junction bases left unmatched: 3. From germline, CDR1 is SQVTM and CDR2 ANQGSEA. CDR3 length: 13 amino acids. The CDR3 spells CSVGTGSNYGYTF. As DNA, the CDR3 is TGCAGCGTAGGGACAGGGAGTAACTATGGCTACACCTTC.